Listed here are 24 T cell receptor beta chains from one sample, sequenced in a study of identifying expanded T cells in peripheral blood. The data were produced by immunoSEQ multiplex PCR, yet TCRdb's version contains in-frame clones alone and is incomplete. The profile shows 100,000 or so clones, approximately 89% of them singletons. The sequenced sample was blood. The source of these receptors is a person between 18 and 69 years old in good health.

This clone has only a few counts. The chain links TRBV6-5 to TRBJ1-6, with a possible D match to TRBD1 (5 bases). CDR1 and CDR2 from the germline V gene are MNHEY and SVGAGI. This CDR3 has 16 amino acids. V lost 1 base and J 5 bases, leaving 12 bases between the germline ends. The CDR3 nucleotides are TGTGCCAGCAGTTACTTCTGGGGACGAGATAATTCACCCCTCCACTTT. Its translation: CASSYFWGRDNSPLHF.

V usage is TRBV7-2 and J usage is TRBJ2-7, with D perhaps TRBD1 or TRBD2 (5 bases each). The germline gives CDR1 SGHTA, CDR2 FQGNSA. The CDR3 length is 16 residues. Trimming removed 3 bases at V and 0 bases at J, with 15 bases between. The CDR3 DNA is TGTGCCAGCAGCTTGCATCCGGGACGTAGCTCCTACGAGCAGTACTTC. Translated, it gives CASSLHPGRSSYEQYF.

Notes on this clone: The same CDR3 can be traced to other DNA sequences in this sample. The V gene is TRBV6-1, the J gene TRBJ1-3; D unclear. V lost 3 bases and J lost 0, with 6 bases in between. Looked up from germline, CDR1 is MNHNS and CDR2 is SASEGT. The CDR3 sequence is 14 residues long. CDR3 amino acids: CASSDGASGNTIYF. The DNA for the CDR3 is TGTGCCAGCAGTGACGGAGCCTCTGGAAACACCATATATTTT.

The CDR3 loop is CASSREGTGNTIYF. The CDR3 nucleotides read TGTGCCAGTAGTAGAGAGGGCACTGGAAACACCATATATTTT. The rearrangement uses TRBV19 and TRBJ1-3; D unresolved. Trimming removed 4 bases at V and 2 bases at J, with 9 bases between. CDR1 LNHDA and CDR2 SQIVND come from the germline V gene (reference sequence). The length of the CDR3 is 14 residues.

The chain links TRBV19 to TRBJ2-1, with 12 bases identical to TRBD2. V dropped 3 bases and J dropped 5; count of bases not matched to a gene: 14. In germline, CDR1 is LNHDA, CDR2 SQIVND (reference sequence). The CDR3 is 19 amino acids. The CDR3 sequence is CASSMSSTSGRPADNEQFF. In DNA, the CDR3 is TGTGCCAGTAGTATGTCAAGTACTAGCGGGAGGCCGGCCGACAATGAGCAGTTCTTC.

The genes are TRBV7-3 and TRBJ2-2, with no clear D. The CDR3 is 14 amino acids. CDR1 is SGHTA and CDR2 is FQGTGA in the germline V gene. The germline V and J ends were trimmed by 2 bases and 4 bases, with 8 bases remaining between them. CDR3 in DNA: TGTGCCAGCAGCTTATTACCGGGCACCGGGGAGCTGTTTTTT. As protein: CASSLLPGTGELFF.

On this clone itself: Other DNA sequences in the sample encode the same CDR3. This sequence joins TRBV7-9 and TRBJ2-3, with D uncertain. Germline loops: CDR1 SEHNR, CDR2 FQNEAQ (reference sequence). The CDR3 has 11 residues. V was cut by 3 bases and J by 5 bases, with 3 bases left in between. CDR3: CASSFGDTQYF. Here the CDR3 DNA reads TGTGCCAGCAGCTTCGGAGATACGCAGTATTTT.

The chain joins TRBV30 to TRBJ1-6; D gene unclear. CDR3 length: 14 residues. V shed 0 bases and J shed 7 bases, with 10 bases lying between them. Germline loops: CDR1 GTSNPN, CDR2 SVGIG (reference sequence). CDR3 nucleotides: TGTGCCTGGAGTGTATCCGATTTGAATTCACCCCTCCACTTT. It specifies CAWSVSDLNSPLHF.

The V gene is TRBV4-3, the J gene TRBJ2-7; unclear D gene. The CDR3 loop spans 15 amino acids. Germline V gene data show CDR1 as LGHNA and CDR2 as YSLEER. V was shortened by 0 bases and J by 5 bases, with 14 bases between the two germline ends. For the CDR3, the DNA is TGCGCCAGCAGCCAAGATCGCGGCATACGGGACGAGCAGTACTTC. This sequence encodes CASSQDRGIRDEQYF.

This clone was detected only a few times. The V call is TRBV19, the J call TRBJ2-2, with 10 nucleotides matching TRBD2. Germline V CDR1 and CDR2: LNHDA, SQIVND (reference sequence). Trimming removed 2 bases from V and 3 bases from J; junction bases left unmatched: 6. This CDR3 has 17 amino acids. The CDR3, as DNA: TGTGCCAGTAGTATACCGGGACTAGCGCTATACACCGGGGAGCTGTTTTTT. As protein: CASSIPGLALYTGELFF. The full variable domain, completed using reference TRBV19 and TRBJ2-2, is DGGITQSPKYLFRKEGQNVTLSCEQNLNHDAMYWYRQDPGQGLRLIYYSQIVNDFQKGDIAEGYSVSREKKESFPLTVTSAQKNPTAFYLCASSIPGLALYTGELFFGEGSRLTVL.

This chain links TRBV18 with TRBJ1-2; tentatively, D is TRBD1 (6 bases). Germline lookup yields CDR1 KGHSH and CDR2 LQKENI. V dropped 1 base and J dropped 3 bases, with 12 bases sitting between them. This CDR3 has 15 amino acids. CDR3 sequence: CASSPRDTTHYGYTF. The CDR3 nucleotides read TGTGCCAGCTCACCACGGGACACCACTCACTATGGCTACACCTTC.

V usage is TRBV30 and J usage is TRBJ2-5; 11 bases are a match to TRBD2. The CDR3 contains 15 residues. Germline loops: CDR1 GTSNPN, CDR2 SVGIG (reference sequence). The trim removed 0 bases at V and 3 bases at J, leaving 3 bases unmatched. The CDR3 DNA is TGTGCCTGGAGTGTGGGGACTAGCGGAAAAGAGACCCAGTACTTC. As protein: CAWSVGTSGKETQYF.

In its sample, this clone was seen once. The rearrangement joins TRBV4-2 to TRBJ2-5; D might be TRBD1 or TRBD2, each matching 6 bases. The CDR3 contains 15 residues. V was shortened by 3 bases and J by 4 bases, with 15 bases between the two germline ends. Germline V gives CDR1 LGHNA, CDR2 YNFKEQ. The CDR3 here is CASSQMEGGTETQYF. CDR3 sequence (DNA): TGTGCCAGCAGCCAGATGGAAGGGGGGACAGAGACCCAGTACTTC.

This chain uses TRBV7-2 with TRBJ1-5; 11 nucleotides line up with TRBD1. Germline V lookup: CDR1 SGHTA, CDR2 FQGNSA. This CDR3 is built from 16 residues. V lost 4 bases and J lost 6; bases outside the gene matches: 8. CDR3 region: CASSSGQGAVIQPQHF. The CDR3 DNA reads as TGTGCCAGCAGCTCTGGACAGGGGGCCGTTATTCAGCCCCAGCATTTT.

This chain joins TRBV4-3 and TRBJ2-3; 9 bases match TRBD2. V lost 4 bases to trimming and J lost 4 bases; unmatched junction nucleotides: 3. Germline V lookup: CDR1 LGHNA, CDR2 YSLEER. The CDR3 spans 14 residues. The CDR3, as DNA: TGCGCCAGCAGCCTCTGGACTAGCGCAGATACGCAGTATTTT. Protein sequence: CASSLWTSADTQYF.

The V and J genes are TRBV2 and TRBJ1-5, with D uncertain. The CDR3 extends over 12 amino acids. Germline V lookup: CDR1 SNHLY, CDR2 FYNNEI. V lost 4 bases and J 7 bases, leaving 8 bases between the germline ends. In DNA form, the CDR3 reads TGTGCCAGCAGTGGTATAAGCCAGCCCCAGCATTTT. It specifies CASSGISQPQHF.

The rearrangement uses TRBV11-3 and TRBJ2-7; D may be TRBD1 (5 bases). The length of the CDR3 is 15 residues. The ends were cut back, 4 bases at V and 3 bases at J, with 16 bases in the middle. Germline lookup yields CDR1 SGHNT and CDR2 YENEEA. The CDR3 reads CASSSPDRFFYEQYF. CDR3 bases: TGTGCCAGCAGCTCACCCGACAGATTTTTCTACGAGCAGTACTTC.

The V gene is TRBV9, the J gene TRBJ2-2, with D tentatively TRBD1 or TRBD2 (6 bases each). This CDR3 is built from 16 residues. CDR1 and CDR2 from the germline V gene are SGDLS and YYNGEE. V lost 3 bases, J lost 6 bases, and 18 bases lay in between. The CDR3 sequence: CASSAGGGRLAGELFF. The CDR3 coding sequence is TGTGCCAGCAGCGCAGGAGGGGGGCGCCTAGCCGGGGAGCTGTTTTTT.

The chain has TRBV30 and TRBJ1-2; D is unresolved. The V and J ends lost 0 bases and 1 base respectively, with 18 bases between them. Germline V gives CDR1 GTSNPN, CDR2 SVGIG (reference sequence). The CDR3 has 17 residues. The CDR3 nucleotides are TGTGCCTGGAGTGTGAAAGTGACGGAGAAGATTAACTATGGCTACACCTTC. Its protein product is CAWSVKVTEKINYGYTF.

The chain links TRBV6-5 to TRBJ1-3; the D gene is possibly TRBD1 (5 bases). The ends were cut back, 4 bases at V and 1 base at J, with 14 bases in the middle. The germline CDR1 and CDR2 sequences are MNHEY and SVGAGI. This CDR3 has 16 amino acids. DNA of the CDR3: TGTGCCAGCAGTTTTTCGGCCCCAGGGTCTGGAAACACCATATATTTT. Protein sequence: CASSFSAPGSGNTIYF.

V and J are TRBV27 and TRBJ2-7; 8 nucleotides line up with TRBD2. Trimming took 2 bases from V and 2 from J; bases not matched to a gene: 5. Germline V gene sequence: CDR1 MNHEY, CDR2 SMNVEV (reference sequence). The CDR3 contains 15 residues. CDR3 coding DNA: TGTGCCAGCAGTTTAGGGGTCGGGGGGGCCTACGAGCAGTACTTC. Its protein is CASSLGVGGAYEQYF.

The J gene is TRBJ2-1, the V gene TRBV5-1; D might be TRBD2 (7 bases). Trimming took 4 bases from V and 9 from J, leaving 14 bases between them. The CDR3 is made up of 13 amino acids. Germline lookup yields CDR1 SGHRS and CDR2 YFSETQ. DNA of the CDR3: TGCGCCAGCAGCAACAACAGGGAGGGTGAGCAGTTCTTC. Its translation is CASSNNREGEQFF.

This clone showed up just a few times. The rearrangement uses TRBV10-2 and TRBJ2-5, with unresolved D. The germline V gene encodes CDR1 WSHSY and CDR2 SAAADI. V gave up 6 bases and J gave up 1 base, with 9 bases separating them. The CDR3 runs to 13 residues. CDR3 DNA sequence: TGCGCCAGCAGATTAGGGCCCCAAGAGACCCAGTACTTC. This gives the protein CASRLGPQETQYF.

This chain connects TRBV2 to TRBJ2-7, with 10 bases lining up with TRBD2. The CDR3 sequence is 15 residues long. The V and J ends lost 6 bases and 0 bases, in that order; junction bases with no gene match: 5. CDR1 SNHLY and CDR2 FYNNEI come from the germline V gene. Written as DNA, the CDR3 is TGTGCCAGCAGGGCTACTAGCGGGACCTCCTACGAGCAGTACTTC. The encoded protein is CASRATSGTSYEQYF.